This TCR beta chain derives from a study of memory CD4+ T cells and cytomegalovirus serostatus. The sort gate was single viable CD3+CD4+CD8-CD45RO+ cells for memory CD4+ T cells. TCRdb's table, derived via immunoSEQ multiplex PCR, lists solely in-frame clones and lacks some. The data hold tens of thousands of clones, with about four fifths observed a single time. The germline V gene encodes CDR1 SGHTA and CDR2 FQGNSA. The CDR3 contains 14 residues. The V gene lost 1 base and the J gene lost 2 bases, with 8 bases spanning the gap. The chain links TRBV7-2 to TRBJ2-5, with a possible D match to TRBD2 (6 bases). Sequenced: memory CD4+ T cells from blood. This clonotype was obtained from an adult in good health and CMV-seronegative. CDR3 nucleotide sequence: TGTGCCAGCAGCTTAGATCGGGGGCAAGAGACCCAGTACTTC. Translating it yields CASSLDRGQETQYF.